What follows are 12 T cell receptor beta chains derived from one specimen sequenced in a study of blood T cell repertoires in COVID-19. Libraries were prepared by immunoSEQ multiplex PCR; TCRdb keeps only in-frame clonotypes and omits some of them. The sample lists about 240,000 clones, 70% to 85% seen once, with roughly 9.6% in the top ten. What was sequenced was peripheral blood. Every receptor here comes from a woman older than 75 with acute or convalescent COVID-19.

This rearrangement joins TRBV4-2 to TRBJ1-2, with 7 bases identical to TRBD1. Germline lookup yields CDR1 LGHNA and CDR2 YNFKEQ. Losses at the gene ends were 1 base for V and 6 bases for J; bases not matched to a gene: 11. The CDR3 runs to 16 residues. CDR3 sequence reads: CASSQAEEQGINGYTF. The CDR3 DNA reads as TGTGCCAGCAGCCAAGCTGAGGAACAGGGGATAAATGGCTACACCTTC.

The gene calls are TRBV2 and TRBJ1-6; possible D gene TRBD1, 5 bases. Germline CDR1 reads SNHLY; CDR2 reads FYNNEI. V was clipped by 6 bases and J by 3 bases, with 12 bases between them. The CDR3 totals 15 residues. CDR3 coding DNA: TGTGCCAGCAGCAACGGGGGGAACTATAATTCACCCCTCCACTTT. Its translation is CASSNGGNYNSPLHF.

This clone was counted only a few times. The chain has TRBV19 and TRBJ2-3, with 7 positions matching TRBD2. Germline V CDR1 and CDR2: LNHDA, SQIVND (reference sequence). The CDR3 consists of 14 residues. V dropped 5 bases and J dropped 2; count of bases not matched to a gene: 4. Written as DNA, the CDR3 is TGTGCCAGTAGTGTGGGGGGGGACACAGATACGCAGTATTTT. It translates to CASSVGGDTDTQYF.

The genes are TRBV7-8 and TRBJ2-3; 7 bases agree with TRBD1. Germline V gene data show CDR1 as SGHVS and CDR2 as FQNEAQ. The V gene end was trimmed by 2 bases and the J gene end by 3 bases; junction bases not matched to a gene: 8. This CDR3 is 16 amino acids long. CDR3 residues: CASSLPYRGLTDTQYF. CDR3 coding DNA: TGTGCCAGCAGCTTACCTTACAGGGGCTTGACAGATACGCAGTATTTT. Using reference TRBV7-8 and TRBJ2-3 for the parts outside the CDR3, the full variable domain is GAGVSQSPRYKVAKRGQDVALRCDPISGHVSLFWYQQALGQGPEFLTYFQNEAQLDKSGLPSDRFFAERPEGSVSTLKIQRTQQEDSAVYLCASSLPYRGLTDTQYFGPGTRLTVL.

V is TRBV2 and J is TRBJ2-7, with 10 bases identical to TRBD1. The junction had 11 bases not matched to a gene; V was cut back by 7 bases and J by 2 bases. Germline lookup yields CDR1 SNHLY and CDR2 FYNNEI. The CDR3 consists of 16 residues. DNA of the CDR3: TGTGCCAGCACCGTGGGGGGGACAGGGGCGGCCTACGAGCAGTACTTC. Amino acids: CASTVGGTGAAYEQYF.

This chain connects TRBV6-5 to TRBJ2-7; 11 bases agree with TRBD1. This CDR3 has 14 residues. The J segment lost 5 bases and the V segment lost 5 bases, leaving 5 bases of the junction unmatched. CDR1 is MNHEY, CDR2 SVGAGI, per germline. CDR3 residues: CASSRTGGVNEQYF. The CDR3, as DNA: TGTGCCAGCAGTAGGACAGGGGGCGTTAACGAGCAGTACTTC.

The chain has TRBV28 and TRBJ2-1; TRBD2 agrees at 8 bases. Germline CDR1 reads MDHEN; CDR2 reads SYDVKM. The V and J ends lost 7 bases and 0 bases, in that order; junction bases with no gene match: 5. The CDR3 runs 15 residues. The CDR3 DNA sequence: TGTGCCAGCATTAAGAGCGGGGGCTCCTACAATGAGCAGTTCTTC. Translating gives CASIKSGGSYNEQFF. Full variable domain (outside the CDR3, taken from reference TRBV28 and TRBJ2-1): DVKVTQSSRYLVKRTGEKVFLECVQDMDHENMFWYRQDPGLGLRLIYFSYDVKMKEKGDIPEGYSVSREKKERFSLILESASTNQTSMYLCASIKSGGSYNEQFFGPGTRLTVL.

This chain uses TRBV2 with TRBJ2-7; 7 bases agree with TRBD2. The CDR3 length is 14 residues. V shed 6 bases, J shed 2 bases, and the junction held 7 bases outside the gene matches. CDR1 is SNHLY, CDR2 FYNNEI, per germline. CDR3 nucleotide sequence: TGTGCCAGCAGGGGGGGAGGGGCGGCCTACGAGCAGTACTTC. Translated, it gives CASRGGGAAYEQYF.

This clone was seen once. This chain uses TRBV12-3 or TRBV12-4 with TRBJ1-1; D is perhaps TRBD1 (6 bases). V was clipped by 6 bases and J by 4 bases, with 12 bases between them. The CDR3 consists of 13 residues. The CDR3 loop reads CASRGGQTTEAFF. Here the CDR3 DNA reads TGTGCCAGCAGAGGAGGACAGACCACTGAAGCTTTCTTT.

In this sample, this clone turned up once. The rearrangement uses TRBV10-3 and TRBJ1-3; possibly TRBD1 for D (6 bases). Germline CDR1 ENHRY, CDR2 SYGVKD. The germline V and J ends were trimmed by 4 bases and 3 bases, with 7 bases remaining between them. The CDR3 has 13 residues. This CDR3 is CAISGTVGNTIYF. The CDR3 region has the DNA TGTGCCATCAGTGGGACAGTTGGAAACACCATATATTTT.

This clone was counted a few times. The rearrangement joins TRBV5-1 to TRBJ1-1; D might be TRBD1 (6 bases). The germline V gene encodes CDR1 SGHRS and CDR2 YFSETQ. V was shortened by 0 bases and J by 1 base, with 10 bases between the two germline ends. The CDR3 covers 15 residues. CDR3 nucleotide sequence: TGCGCCAGCAGCTTGGAAGGGACACGGAACACTGAAGCTTTCTTT. It encodes CASSLEGTRNTEAFF.

This clone appeared once. V is TRBV4-2 and J is TRBJ2-1; TRBD2 matches 8 bases. The ends lost 2 bases at V and 5 bases at J; junction bases unmatched: 11. This CDR3 is built from 17 residues. The germline gives CDR1 LGHNA, CDR2 YNFKEQ. Here the CDR3 DNA reads TGTGCCAGCAGCCAAAGAACCGGGGGGGCCGGGAACAATGAGCAGTTCTTC. Protein: CASSQRTGGAGNNEQFF.